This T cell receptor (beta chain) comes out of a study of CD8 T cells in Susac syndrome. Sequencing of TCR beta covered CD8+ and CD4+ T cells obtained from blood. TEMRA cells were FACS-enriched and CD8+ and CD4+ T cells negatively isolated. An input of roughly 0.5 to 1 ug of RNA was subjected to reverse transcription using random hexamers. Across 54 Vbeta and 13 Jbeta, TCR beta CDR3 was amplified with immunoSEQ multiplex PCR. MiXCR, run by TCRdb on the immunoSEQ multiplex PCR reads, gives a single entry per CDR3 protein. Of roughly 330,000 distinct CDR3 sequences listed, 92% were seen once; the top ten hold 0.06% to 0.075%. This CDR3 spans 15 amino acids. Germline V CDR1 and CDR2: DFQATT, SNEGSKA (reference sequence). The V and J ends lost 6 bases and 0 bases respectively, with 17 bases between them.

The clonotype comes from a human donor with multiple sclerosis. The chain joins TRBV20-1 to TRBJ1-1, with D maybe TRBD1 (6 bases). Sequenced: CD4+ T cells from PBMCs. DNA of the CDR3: TGCAGTGCCCCAGGATTGACAGGATTGAACACTGAAGCTTTCTTT. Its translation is CSAPGLTGLNTEAFF.